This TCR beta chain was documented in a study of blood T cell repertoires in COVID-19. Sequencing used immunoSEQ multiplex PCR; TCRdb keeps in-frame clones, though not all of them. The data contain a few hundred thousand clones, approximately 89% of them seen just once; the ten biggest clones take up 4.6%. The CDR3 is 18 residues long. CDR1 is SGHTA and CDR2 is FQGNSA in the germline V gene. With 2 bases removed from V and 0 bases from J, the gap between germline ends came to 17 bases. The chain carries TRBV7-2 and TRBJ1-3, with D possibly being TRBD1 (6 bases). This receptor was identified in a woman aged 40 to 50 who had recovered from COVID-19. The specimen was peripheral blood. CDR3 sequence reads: CASSLPGQSLGSGNTIYF. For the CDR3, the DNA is TGTGCCAGCAGCTTACCGGGACAATCCCTAGGCTCTGGAAACACCATATATTTT.